This TCR beta chain stems from a study of blood T cell repertoires in COVID-19. Background on the study: Samples taken during acute and convalescent COVID-19 were collected in the United States, Italy and Spain. In each case, the material was cDNA or gDNA derived from T cells, B-cell-depleted T cells, or PBMCs.

Original processing methods: How many nucleated cells were present was estimated from reference gene primer amplification. Profiling relied on immunoSEQ multiplex PCR, and the TCRdb table lists in-frame clones only, not all of them. Clone size and the V and J calls come from that table; the DNA yielded D and trimming. This table holds 65,000 to 85,000 clones, more than 70% found once. Germline CDR1 and CDR2: SGHVS and FQNEAQ. This CDR3 spans 14 amino acids. V trimming: 5 bases; J trimming: 9 bases; junction bases outside the gene matches: 13. The rearrangement links TRBV7-8 to TRBJ2-7; TRBD2 aligns across 7 bases. This receptor was obtained from a man in his forties or fifties with active COVID-19. Sequencing was performed on peripheral blood. CDR3 DNA sequence: TGTGCCAGCAGCCCCCCCTCTTCGAGCGGGACGCAGTACTTC. Residues: CASSPPSSSGTQYF.